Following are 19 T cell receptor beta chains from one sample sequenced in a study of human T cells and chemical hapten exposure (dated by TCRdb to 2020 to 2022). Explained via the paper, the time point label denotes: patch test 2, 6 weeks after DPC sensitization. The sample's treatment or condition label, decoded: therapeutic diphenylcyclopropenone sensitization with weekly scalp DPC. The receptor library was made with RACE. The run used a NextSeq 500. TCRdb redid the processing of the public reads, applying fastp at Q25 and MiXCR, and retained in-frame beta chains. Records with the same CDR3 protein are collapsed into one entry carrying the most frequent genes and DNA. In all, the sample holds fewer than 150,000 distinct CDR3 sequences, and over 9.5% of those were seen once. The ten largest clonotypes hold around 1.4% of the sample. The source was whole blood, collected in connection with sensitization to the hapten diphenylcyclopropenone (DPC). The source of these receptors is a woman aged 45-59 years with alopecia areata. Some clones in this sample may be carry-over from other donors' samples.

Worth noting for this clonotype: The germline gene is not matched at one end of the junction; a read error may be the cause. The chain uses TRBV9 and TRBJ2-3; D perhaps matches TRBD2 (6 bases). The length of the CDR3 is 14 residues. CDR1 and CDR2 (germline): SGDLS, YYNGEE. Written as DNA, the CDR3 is TGTGCCAGCAGCGCGGAGGGCCCCAACGATACGGAGTATTTT. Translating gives CASSAEGPNDTEYF.

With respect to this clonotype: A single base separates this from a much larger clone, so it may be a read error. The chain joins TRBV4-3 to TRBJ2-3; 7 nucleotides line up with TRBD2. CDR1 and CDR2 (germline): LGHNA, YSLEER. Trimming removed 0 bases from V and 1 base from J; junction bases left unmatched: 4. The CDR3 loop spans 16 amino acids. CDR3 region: CASSQDSLAGTDTQYF. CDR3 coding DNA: TGCGCCAGCAGCCAAGATAGTCTAGCGGGCACAGATACGCAGTATTTT.

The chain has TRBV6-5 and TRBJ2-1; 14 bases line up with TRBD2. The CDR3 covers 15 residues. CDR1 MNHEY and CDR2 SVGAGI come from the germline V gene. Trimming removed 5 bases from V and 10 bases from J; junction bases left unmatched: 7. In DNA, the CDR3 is TGTGCCAGCAGTCAACCGGGACTAGCGGGAGCCGAGCAGTTCTTC. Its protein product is CASSQPGLAGAEQFF.

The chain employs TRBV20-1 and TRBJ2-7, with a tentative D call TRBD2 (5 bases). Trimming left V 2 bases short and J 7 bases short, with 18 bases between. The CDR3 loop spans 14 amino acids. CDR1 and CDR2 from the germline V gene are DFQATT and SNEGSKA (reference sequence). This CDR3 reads CSARRPARAVEQYF. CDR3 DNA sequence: TGCAGTGCTAGACGGCCGGCGAGGGCCGTTGAGCAGTACTTC.

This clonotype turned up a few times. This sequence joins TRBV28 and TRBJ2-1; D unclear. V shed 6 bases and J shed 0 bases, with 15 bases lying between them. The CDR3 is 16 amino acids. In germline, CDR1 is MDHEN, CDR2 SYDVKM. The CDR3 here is CASSLPGPSSYNEQFF. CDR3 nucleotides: TGTGCCAGCAGCCTTCCCGGGCCCAGCTCCTACAATGAGCAGTTCTTC.

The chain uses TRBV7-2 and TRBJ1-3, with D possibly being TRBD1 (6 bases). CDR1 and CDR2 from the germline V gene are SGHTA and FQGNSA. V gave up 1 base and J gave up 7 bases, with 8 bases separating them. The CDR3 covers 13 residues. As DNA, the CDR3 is TGTGCCAGCAGCTTAGGGGGGCCCAACACCATATATTTT. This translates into CASSLGGPNTIYF.

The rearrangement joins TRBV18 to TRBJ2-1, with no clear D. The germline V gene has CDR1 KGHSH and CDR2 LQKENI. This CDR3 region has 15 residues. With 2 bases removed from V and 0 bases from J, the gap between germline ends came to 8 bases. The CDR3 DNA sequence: TGTGCCAGCTCACCAAACCCCGACTCCTACAATGAGCAGTTCTTC. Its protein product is CASSPNPDSYNEQFF.

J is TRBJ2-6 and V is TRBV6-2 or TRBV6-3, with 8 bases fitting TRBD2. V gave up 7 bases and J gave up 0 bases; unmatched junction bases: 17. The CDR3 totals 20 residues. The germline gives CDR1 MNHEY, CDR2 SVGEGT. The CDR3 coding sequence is TGTGCCAGCACCCTGCCAGCGACTAGCGTTAAACTCTCTGGGGCCAACGTCCTGACTTTC. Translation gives CASTLPATSVKLSGANVLTF.

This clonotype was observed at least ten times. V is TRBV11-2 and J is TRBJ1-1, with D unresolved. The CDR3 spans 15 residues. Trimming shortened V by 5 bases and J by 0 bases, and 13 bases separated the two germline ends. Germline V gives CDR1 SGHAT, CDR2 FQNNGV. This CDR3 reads CASSPGLYMNTEAFF. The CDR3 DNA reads TGTGCCAGCAGCCCTGGACTTTACATGAACACTGAAGCTTTCTTT.

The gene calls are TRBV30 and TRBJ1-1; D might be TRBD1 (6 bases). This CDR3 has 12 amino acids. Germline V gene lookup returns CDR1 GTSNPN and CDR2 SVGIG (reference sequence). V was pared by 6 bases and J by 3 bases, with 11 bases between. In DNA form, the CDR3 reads TGTGCCTGCGCTCAGGGGCACACTGAAGCTTTCTTT. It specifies CACAQGHTEAFF.

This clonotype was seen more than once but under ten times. In DNA, the CDR3 is TGTGCCAGCAGCAGACAGGGTACCACTGAAGCTTTCTTT. It specifies CASSRQGTTEAFF. V gene TRBV2 combines with J gene TRBJ1-1; 7 nucleotides match TRBD1. The CDR3 totals 13 residues. V shed 6 bases and J 4 bases; nucleotides not matched to a gene: 5. The V gene's germline CDR1 is SNHLY and CDR2 FYNNEI.

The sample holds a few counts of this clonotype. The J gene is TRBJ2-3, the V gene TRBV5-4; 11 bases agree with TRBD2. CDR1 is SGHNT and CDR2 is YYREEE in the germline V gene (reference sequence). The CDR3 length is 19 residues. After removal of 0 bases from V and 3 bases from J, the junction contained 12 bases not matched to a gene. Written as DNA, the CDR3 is TGTGCCAGCAGCTTGGGACTAGCGGGGCACCGAACGGGGACAGATACGCAGTATTTT. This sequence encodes CASSLGLAGHRTGTDTQYF.

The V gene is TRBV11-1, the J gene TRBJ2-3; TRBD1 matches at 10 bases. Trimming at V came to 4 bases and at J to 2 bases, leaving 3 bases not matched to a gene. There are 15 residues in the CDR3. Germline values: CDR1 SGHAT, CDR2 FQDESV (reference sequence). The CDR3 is CASSSGQGLTDTQYF. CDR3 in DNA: TGTGCCAGCAGCTCGGGACAGGGGCTCACAGATACGCAGTATTTT.

The DNA of the CDR3 is TGTGCCACCAGTGATGCAGGGGGAGGCAATCAGCCCCAGCATTTT. Its translation: CATSDAGGGNQPQHF. The chain recombines TRBV24-1 with TRBJ1-5; TRBD1 aligns across 7 bases. V dropped 3 bases and J dropped 2; count of bases not matched to a gene: 3. Germline assignment: CDR1 KGHDR and CDR2 SFDVKD. The CDR3 runs 15 residues.

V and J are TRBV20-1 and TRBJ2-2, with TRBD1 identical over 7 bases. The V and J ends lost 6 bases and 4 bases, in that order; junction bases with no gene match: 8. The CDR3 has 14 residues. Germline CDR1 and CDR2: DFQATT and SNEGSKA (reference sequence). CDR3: CSAQTGRGTGELFF. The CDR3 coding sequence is TGCAGTGCGCAGACAGGGCGAGGCACCGGGGAGCTGTTTTTT.

CDR3 loop: CASSPGLDGAKNIQYF. In nucleotides, the CDR3 is TGTGCCAGCAGCCCGGGACTTGATGGGGCCAAAAACATTCAGTACTTC. The chain carries TRBV3-1 and TRBJ2-4; D possibly corresponds to TRBD2 (6 bases). Germline assignment: CDR1 LGHDT and CDR2 YNNKEL (reference sequence). CDR3 length: 16 amino acids. With 4 bases removed from V and 1 base from J, the gap between germline ends came to 14 bases.

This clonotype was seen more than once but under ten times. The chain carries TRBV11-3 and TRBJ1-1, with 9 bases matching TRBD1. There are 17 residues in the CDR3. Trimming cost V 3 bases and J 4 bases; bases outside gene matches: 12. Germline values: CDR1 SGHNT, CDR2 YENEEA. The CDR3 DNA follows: TGTGCCAGCAGCTTTCCGACCCCGGGACAGGGCGCCACTGAAGCTTTCTTT. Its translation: CASSFPTPGQGATEAFF.

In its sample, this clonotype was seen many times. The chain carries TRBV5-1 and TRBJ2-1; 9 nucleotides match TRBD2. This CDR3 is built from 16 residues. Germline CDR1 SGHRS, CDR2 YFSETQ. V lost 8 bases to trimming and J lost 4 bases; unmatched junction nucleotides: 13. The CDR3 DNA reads TGCGCCAGTGGGGTAGCGGGGGCCGATCTTTACAATGAGCAGTTCTTC. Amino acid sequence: CASGVAGADLYNEQFF.

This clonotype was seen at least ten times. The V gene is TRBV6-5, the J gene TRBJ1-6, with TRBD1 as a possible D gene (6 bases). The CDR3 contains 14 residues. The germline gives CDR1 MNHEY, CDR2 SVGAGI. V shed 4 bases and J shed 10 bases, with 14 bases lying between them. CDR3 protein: CASSSRDKGSPLHF. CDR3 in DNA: TGTGCCAGCAGTTCCCGGGACAAGGGGTCACCCCTCCACTTT.